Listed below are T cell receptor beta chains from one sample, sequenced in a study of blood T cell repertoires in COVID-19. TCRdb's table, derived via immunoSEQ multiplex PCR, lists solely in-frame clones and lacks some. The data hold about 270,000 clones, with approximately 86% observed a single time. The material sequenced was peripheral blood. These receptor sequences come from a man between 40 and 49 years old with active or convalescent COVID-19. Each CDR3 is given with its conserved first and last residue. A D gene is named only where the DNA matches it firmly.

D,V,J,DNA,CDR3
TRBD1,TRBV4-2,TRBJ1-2,TGTGCCAGCAGCGCAGGACAGGGGGTTTGGGGCTACACCTTC,CASSAGQGVWGYTF
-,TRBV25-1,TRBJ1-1,TGTGCCAGTTCCTCCGCCGAGGGGACACAAATGAACACTGAAGCTTTCTTT,CASSSAEGTQMNTEAFF
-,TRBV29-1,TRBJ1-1,TGCAGCGTTGAGGGGGGGTCGTCTGATGTCAACACTGAAGCTTTCTTT,CSVEGGSSDVNTEAFF
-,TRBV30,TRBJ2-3,TGTGCCTGGAGTGTTGGGGGCGGACACACTAGCACAGATACGCAGTATTTT,CAWSVGGGHTSTDTQYF
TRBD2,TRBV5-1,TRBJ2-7,TGCGCCAGCAGCCGAACCGGACTAGCGGGAGGGATTTACGAGCAGTACTTC,CASSRTGLAGGIYEQYF
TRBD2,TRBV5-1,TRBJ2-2,TGCGCCAGCAGTCGACTAGCGGGAGAAGGGGAGCTGTTTTTT,CASSRLAGEGELFF
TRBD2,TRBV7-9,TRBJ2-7,TGTGCCAGCAGCTTAGGGACTAGCTGGGACGAGCAGTACTTC,CASSLGTSWDEQYF
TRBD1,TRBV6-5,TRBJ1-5,TGTGCCAGCAGCCGACAGGGGGGGAACAATCAGCCCCAGCATTTT,CASSRQGGNNQPQHF
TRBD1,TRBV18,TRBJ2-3,TGTGCCAGCTCCGGACAGGGGACAGATACGCAGTATTTT,CASSGQGTDTQYF
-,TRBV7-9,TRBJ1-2,TGTGCCAGCTCCCCGGGTCGGGAGGATGGCTACACCTTC,CASSPGREDGYTF
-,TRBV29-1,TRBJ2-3,TGCAGCGTTGTTGGCGGGACGGGCCGCACAGATACGCAGTATTTT,CSVVGGTGRTDTQYF
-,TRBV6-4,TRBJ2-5,TGTGCCAGCAGTGACCTCCAAGAGACCCAGTACTTC,CASSDLQETQYF
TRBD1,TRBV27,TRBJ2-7,TGTGCCAGCAGGGGAACGCGGGACAGGGCTTACGAGCAGTACTTC,CASRGTRDRAYEQYF
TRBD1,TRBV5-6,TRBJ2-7,TGTGCCAGCAGTAGGGCAGGGGGCTACGAGCAGTACTTC,CASSRAGGYEQYF
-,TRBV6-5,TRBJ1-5,TGTGCCAGCAGTTATGGGCTTTATCAGCCCCAGCATTTT,CASSYGLYQPQHF
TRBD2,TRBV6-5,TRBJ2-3,TGTGCCAGCAGTTACTATAGCGGGGGCACAGATACGCAGTATTTT,CASSYYSGGTDTQYF
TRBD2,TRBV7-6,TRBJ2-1,TGTGCCAGCAGCTCGAGGGAGGGGCTATCTACCCTAAGGCAGTTCTTC,CASSSREGLSTLRQFF
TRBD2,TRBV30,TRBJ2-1,TGTGCCTGGACTAGCGGTTACAATGAGCAGTTCTTC,CAWTSGYNEQFF